Listed below are T cell receptor beta chains from one sample, sequenced in a study of metastatic and nonmetastatic thyroid tumors. Using MiXCR, TCRdb re-called clones from the PCR reads. The data contain approximately 40,000 clones, around 47% of them singletons. Sequences were obtained from tumor tissue. Source of these receptors: a male donor with papillary thyroid cancer or a benign thyroid nodule (not recorded which). Some clones in this sample may be carry-over from other donors' samples. The CDR3 runs from the conserved cysteine through the conserved F or W. Each record gives: V gene, clone size, J gene, D gene, CDR3 DNA, CDR3 protein. A D gene is named only where the DNA matches it firmly. Clone size appears in some rows only: once, few, many, or a class for an expanded clone.

TRBV6-1,-,TRBJ2-5,TRBD1,TGTGCCAGCAGTACACAGGGGCAAGAGACCCAGTACTTC,CASSTQGQETQYF
TRBV7-2,-,TRBJ2-3,-,TGTGCCAGCAGCTTAGGCCCGACAGATACGCAGTATTTT,CASSLGPTDTQYF
TRBV9,-,TRBJ2-1,-,TGTGCCAGCAGCGTATATGGAGAGGAGGTGATTTATGAGCAGTTCTTC,CASSVYGEEVIYEQFF
TRBV9,few,TRBJ2-7,-,TGTGCCAGCAGCGTAGAACCGGAGAGCTCCTACGAGCAGTACTTC,CASSVEPESSYEQYF
TRBV20-1,-,TRBJ1-2,TRBD1,TGCAGTGCTACGGGACAGGTGCGCGGCTACACCTTC,CSATGQVRGYTF
TRBV11-2,-,TRBJ2-2,TRBD1,TGTGCCAGCAGCCTAAGGCCCTCAGGGGGCGGCGGGGAGCTGTTTTTT,CASSLRPSGGGGELFF
TRBV20-1,-,TRBJ2-7,-,TGCAGTGCTATCGCGGGACCCCTCATGACCTACGAGCAGTACTTC,CSAIAGPLMTYEQYF
TRBV7-9,-,TRBJ2-2,-,TGTGCCAGCAGGCCCGGGACCGCGAACACCGGGGAGCTGTTTTTT,CASRPGTANTGELFF
TRBV2,-,TRBJ2-2,-,TGTGCCAGCAGTCCGGGGGAGGTGAACACCGGGGAGCTGTTTTTT,CASSPGEVNTGELFF
TRBV20-1,large,TRBJ2-7,-,TGCAGTGCTAGACCGTTTAAAGCACAGATGGGTTACGAGCAGTACTTC,CSARPFKAQMGYEQYF
TRBV7-3,once,TRBJ2-5,TRBD1,TGTGCCAGCAGCTTAAGGGCAGGGGGCCCCATCGAGACCCAGTACTTC,CASSLRAGGPIETQYF
TRBV12-3/TRBV12-4,few,TRBJ1-2,-,TGTGCCAGCAGTAGCCGTGACAGGACATTCTTC,CASSSRDRTFF
TRBV6-1,-,TRBJ2-1,-,TGTGCCAGCGGGTTGTCCGGGTTAGACGAATCGGAGCAGTTCTTC,CASGLSGLDESEQFF
TRBV5-8,few,TRBJ2-4,TRBD1,TGTGCCAGCAGCTTGGTTGGGACAGGGGGCGCCTGGGGAAACATTCAGTACTTC,CASSLVGTGGAWGNIQYF
TRBV6-2/TRBV6-3,-,TRBJ2-7,TRBD2,TGTGCCAGCAGGGGACTAGCGGGACGGGGGTACGAGCAGTACTTC,CASRGLAGRGYEQYF
TRBV11-2,few,TRBJ2-1,-,TGTGCCAGCAGCTTGGGTGCGGGGACACTCTACAATGAGCAGTTCTTC,CASSLGAGTLYNEQFF
TRBV11-2,-,TRBJ2-5,TRBD2,TGTGCCAGCAGTCTCCTCTTAGCGGGAGGGGGAGAGACCCAGTACTTC,CASSLLLAGGGETQYF
TRBV10-3,few,TRBJ1-1,-,TGTGCCACCTTTGCAGGCAATAGGATGAACACTGAAGCTTTCTTT,CATFAGNRMNTEAFF
TRBV28,-,TRBJ2-3,-,TGTGCCAGCAGACCCTCACAGGGTATAGTAACAGATACGCAGTATTTT,CASRPSQGIVTDTQYF
TRBV4-2,-,TRBJ2-3,-,TGTGCCAGCAGCCAAGATCGGAGAATCACAGATACGCAGTATTTT,CASSQDRRITDTQYF
TRBV20-1,-,TRBJ1-1,-,TGCAGTGCCCAGGGCGTTCTGCGAGGGCACACTGAAGCTTTCTTT,CSAQGVLRGHTEAFF
TRBV7-8,-,TRBJ2-7,TRBD2,TGTGCCAGCAGCTTAGAAACAGGGACTAGCGGCGCCTACGAGCAGTACTTC,CASSLETGTSGAYEQYF
TRBV19,-,TRBJ1-2,-,TGTGCCAGTAATCGACAGCCCGGTGGCTATGGCTACACCTTC,CASNRQPGGYGYTF
TRBV30,-,TRBJ2-7,TRBD1,TGTGCCTGGAGCGACAGGGTGGAGACCTACGAGCAGTACTTC,CAWSDRVETYEQYF
TRBV12-3/TRBV12-4,-,TRBJ2-3,-,TGTGCCAGCAGTTTAGCGCGGGGACTCACAGATACGCAGTATTTT,CASSLARGLTDTQYF
TRBV5-1,-,TRBJ2-3,-,TGCGCCAGCAGCCCCTACAGGTCCCATGATACGCAGTATTTT,CASSPYRSHDTQYF
TRBV11-2,-,TRBJ1-6,TRBD1,TGTGCCAGCAGCTGGAGGGCACAGGGGGCTCTGGGGTTCAATTCACCCCTCCACTTT,CASSWRAQGALGFNSPLHF
TRBV24-1,-,TRBJ2-1,-,TGTGCCACCAGTGTCGACCCCCCATGGGCCGGGACGGAGCAGTTCTTC,CATSVDPPWAGTEQFF
TRBV5-1,-,TRBJ2-7,TRBD1,TGCGCCAGCAGTTATGGGGCAGGGGGCCTTGACGAGCAGTACTTC,CASSYGAGGLDEQYF
TRBV10-2,few,TRBJ2-3,-,TGCGCCAGCACCCACACAGATACGCAGTATTTT,CASTHTDTQYF
TRBV6-1,-,TRBJ2-1,-,TGTGCCAGCAGTGAACAGGACGGGTTCCCGCACAATGAGCAGTTCTTC,CASSEQDGFPHNEQFF
TRBV4-3,-,TRBJ2-1,TRBD1,TGCGCCAGCAGCCAAGGACACTCCGGGACAGGCTACAATGAGCAGTTCTTC,CASSQGHSGTGYNEQFF
TRBV4-1,-,TRBJ1-4,-,TGCGCCAGCAGCCCCCGACAGGTCTTAAATGAAAAACTGTTTTTT,CASSPRQVLNEKLFF
TRBV30,few,TRBJ1-1,-,TGTGCCTGGAGTAACGGCTTGATAAGGAACACTGAAGCTTTCTTT,CAWSNGLIRNTEAFF
TRBV5-4,-,TRBJ2-5,TRBD2,TGTGCCAGCAGCTTGACTAGCGGGAGAGAGACCCAGTACTTC,CASSLTSGRETQYF
TRBV5-1,-,TRBJ1-2,TRBD1,TGCGCCAGCAGTGCGGACAGGGGTGTTGGCTACACCTTC,CASSADRGVGYTF
TRBV6-1,few,TRBJ2-7,TRBD1,TGTGCCAGCAGTGTGGGACAGGCCTCAGGTGAGCAGTACTTC,CASSVGQASGEQYF
TRBV28,-,TRBJ2-7,-,TGTGCCAGCAGTTCCAACTACGAGCAGTACTTC,CASSSNYEQYF
TRBV9,few,TRBJ2-1,TRBD1,TGTGCCAGCAGCCAACAGACAGGGGAGTATGAGCAGTTCTTC,CASSQQTGEYEQFF
TRBV28,medium-sized,TRBJ2-1,TRBD2,TGTGCCAGCAGCCCAGCGGGGGCGCGGCGGTCCCATGAGCAGTTCTTC,CASSPAGARRSHEQFF
TRBV11-1,few,TRBJ2-7,-,TGTGCCAGCACCTCGCGGGGGCCAGACTACGAGCAGTACTTC,CASTSRGPDYEQYF
TRBV5-1,-,TRBJ2-7,-,TGCGCCAGCAGCTTGATTCGGGGCGGGGAGCAGTACTTC,CASSLIRGGEQYF
TRBV11-2,-,TRBJ1-3,-,TGTGCCAGCAGCTTACAGCTTTCTGGAAACACCATATATTTT,CASSLQLSGNTIYF
TRBV11-2,once,TRBJ2-5,-,TGTGCCAGCAGCTCCATACAGGGGGGGATCCCAGAGACCCAGTACTTC,CASSSIQGGIPETQYF
TRBV27,few,TRBJ2-7,TRBD2,TGTGCCAGCAGTCAGGGACTAGCGACGGGCGAGCAGTACTTC,CASSQGLATGEQYF
TRBV6-1,-,TRBJ1-2,TRBD1,TGTGCCAGCAGAGAGGGACAGGGATATGGCTACACCTTC,CASREGQGYGYTF
TRBV4-2,-,TRBJ2-1,TRBD2,TGTGCCAGCAGCCACTTAAAATCTAGCGGGATGAGGGGCTACAATGAGCAGTTCTTC,CASSHLKSSGMRGYNEQFF
TRBV6-9,-,TRBJ2-2,-,TGTGCCATCACAGCGGTCTTAAACACCGGGGAGCTGTTTTTT,CAITAVLNTGELFF
TRBV6-2/TRBV6-3,-,TRBJ1-2,-,TGTGCCAGCAGTTACACTTATGGCTACACCTTC,CASSYTYGYTF
TRBV4-1,-,TRBJ2-3,TRBD2,TGCGCCAGCAGCCAAGCTACGGGGGGGCCGAGCACAGATACGCAGTATTTT,CASSQATGGPSTDTQYF
TRBV20-1,-,TRBJ1-5,-,TGCAGTGCTGGGGGGGGATATAGCAATCAGCCCCAGCATTTT,CSAGGGYSNQPQHF
TRBV6-1,-,TRBJ1-5,-,TGTGCCAGCAGTTCCGCTCCGGGTCAGCCCCAGCATTTT,CASSSAPGQPQHF
TRBV3-1,-,TRBJ2-7,TRBD2,TGTGCCAGCAGCCAGGGACTAGCGGCAGGCGGCTACGAGCAGTACTTC,CASSQGLAAGGYEQYF
TRBV19,few,TRBJ1-2,TRBD1,TGTGCCAGTAGTATGGGGACAGGGACTTATGGCTACACCTTC,CASSMGTGTYGYTF
TRBV30,few,TRBJ2-7,TRBD2,TGTGCCTGGACTAGCGGAGCCCTCTACGAGCAGTACTTC,CAWTSGALYEQYF
TRBV20-1,-,TRBJ1-5,-,TGCAGTGCTAGTAACGGGGGGGGTAGCAATCAGCCCCAGCATTTT,CSASNGGGSNQPQHF
TRBV12-3/TRBV12-4,-,TRBJ2-1,TRBD1,TGTGCCAGCAGACCCGGGACAGGGACCAATGAGCAGTTCTTC,CASRPGTGTNEQFF